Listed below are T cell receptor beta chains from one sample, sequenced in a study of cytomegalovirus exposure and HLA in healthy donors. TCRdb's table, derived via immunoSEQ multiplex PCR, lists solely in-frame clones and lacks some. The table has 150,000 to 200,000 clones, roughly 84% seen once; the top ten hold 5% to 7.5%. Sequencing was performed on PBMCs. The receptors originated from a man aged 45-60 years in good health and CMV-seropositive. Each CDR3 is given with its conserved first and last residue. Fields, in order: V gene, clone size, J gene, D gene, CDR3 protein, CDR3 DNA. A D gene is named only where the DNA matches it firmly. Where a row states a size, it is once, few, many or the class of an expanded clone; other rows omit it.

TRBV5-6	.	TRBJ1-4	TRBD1	CASSLIGQGDEKLFF	TGTGCCAGCAGCTTGATAGGACAGGGCGATGAAAAACTGTTTTTT
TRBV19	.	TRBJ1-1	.	CASSMEVIWNTEAFF	TGTGCCAGTAGTATGGAGGTCATTTGGAACACTGAAGCTTTCTTT
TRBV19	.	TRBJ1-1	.	CASSSPRGVGTEAFF	TGTGCCAGTAGCTCACCTCGGGGGGTAGGAACTGAAGCTTTCTTT
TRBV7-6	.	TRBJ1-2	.	CASSLSTGHGYTF	TGTGCCAGCAGCTTATCTACAGGACATGGCTACACCTTC
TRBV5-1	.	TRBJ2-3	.	CASSLERSSTDTQYF	TGCGCCAGCAGCTTGGAGCGGTCTAGCACAGATACGCAGTATTTT
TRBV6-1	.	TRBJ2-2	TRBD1	CASRRDSMNTGELFF	TGTGCCAGCAGGAGGGACAGTATGAACACCGGGGAGCTGTTTTTT
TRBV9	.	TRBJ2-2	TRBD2	CASSVGLAGGNTGELFF	TGTGCCAGCAGCGTAGGGCTAGCGGGAGGAAACACCGGGGAGCTGTTTTTT
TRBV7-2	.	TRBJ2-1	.	CASSLAGGPSRANEQFF	TGTGCCAGCAGCTTAGCGGGGGGGCCTAGTAGGGCCAATGAGCAGTTCTTC
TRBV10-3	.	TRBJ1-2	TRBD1	CAIRTDRDYGYTF	TGTGCCATCAGGACGGACAGGGACTATGGCTACACCTTC
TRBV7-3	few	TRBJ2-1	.	CASSLTAGPHNEQFF	TGTGCCAGCAGCTTAACGGCGGGCCCCCACAATGAGCAGTTCTTC
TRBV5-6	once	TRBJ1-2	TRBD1	CASSSTGTGNYGYTF	TGTGCCAGCAGCTCAACCGGGACAGGGAACTATGGCTACACCTTC
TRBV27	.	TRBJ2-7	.	CASSLGPGTHEQYF	TGTGCCAGCAGTTTGGGACCGGGGACTCACGAGCAGTACTTC
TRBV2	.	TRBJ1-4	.	CAIRGARHEKLFF	TGTGCCATCAGAGGGGCCCGGCATGAAAAACTGTTTTTT
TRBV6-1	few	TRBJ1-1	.	CASLERGNTEAFF	TGTGCCAGCCTAGAGCGGGGTAACACTGAAGCTTTCTTT
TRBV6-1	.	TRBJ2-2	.	CASSGYIPNRELFF	TGTGCCAGCAGTGGGTACATCCCGAACCGGGAGCTGTTTTTT
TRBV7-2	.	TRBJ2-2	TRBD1	CASSRQGRFTGELFF	TGTGCCAGCAGCCGACAGGGAAGATTTACCGGGGAGCTGTTTTTT
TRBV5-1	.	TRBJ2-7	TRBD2	CASSLSAGGPQSEQYF	TGCGCCAGCAGCCTCTCGGCGGGGGGGCCCCAAAGCGAGCAGTACTTC
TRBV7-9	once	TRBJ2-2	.	CASSLVGHNTGELFF	TGTGCCAGCAGCTTAGTGGGGCATAACACCGGGGAGCTGTTTTTT
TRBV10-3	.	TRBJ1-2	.	CAISGQVYGYTF	TGTGCCATCAGTGGACAGGTCTATGGCTACACCTTC
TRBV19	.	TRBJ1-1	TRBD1	CASSQDRGRTEAFF	TGTGCCAGTAGCCAGGACAGGGGAAGAACTGAAGCTTTCTTT
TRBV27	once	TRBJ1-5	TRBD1	CASSLGTGQNQPQHF	TGTGCCAGCAGTTTAGGGACAGGGCAAAATCAGCCCCAGCATTTT
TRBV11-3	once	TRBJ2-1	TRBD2	CASSLDLAGSYNEQFF	TGTGCCAGCAGCTTAGATTTAGCGGGCTCCTACAATGAGCAGTTCTTC
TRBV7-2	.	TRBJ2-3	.	CASSSWTDSSTDTQYF	TGTGCCAGCAGCTCGTGGACAGATAGTAGCACAGATACGCAGTATTTT
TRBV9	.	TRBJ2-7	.	CASSASERGSYEQYF	TGTGCCAGCAGCGCCTCGGAACGCGGTTCCTACGAGCAGTACTTC
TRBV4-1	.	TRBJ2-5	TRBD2	CASSQEPGLGQETQYF	TGCGCCAGCAGCCAAGAACCGGGACTAGGCCAAGAGACCCAGTACTTC
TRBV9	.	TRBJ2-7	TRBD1	CASSEEDRGAHEQYF	TGTGCCAGCAGCGAAGAGGACAGGGGGGCCCACGAGCAGTACTTC
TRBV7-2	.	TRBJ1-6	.	CASSARRGNSPLHF	TGTGCCAGCAGCGCACGACGGGGTAATTCACCCCTCCACTTT
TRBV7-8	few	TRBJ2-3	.	CASSSLSSLSTDTQYF	TGTGCCAGCAGCTCTCTATCTAGCCTTAGCACAGATACGCAGTATTTT
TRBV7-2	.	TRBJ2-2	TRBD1	CASSLRGQALTGELFF	TGTGCCAGCAGCTTACGAGGACAGGCCCTCACCGGGGAGCTGTTTTTT
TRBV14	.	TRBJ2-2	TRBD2	CASSQCRLAWVSSGTGELFF	TGTGCCAGCAGCCAATGTCGACTAGCGTGGGTAAGTAGTGGCACCGGGGAGCTGTTTTTT
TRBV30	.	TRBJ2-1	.	CAWSGSHNEQFF	TGTGCCTGGAGTGGTAGTCACAATGAGCAGTTCTTC
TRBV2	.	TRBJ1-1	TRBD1	CASSSSRQGGTEAFF	TGTGCCAGCTCATCCTCTAGACAGGGGGGGACTGAAGCTTTCTTT
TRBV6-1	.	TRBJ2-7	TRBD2	CASSEGLAGTYEQYF	TGTGCCAGCAGTGAAGGACTAGCGGGGACCTACGAGCAGTACTTC
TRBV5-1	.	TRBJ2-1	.	CASSYLGRDNEQFF	TGCGCCAGCAGCTACCTCGGCAGGGACAATGAGCAGTTCTTC
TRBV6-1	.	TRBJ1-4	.	CASSEDGVGFLNEKLFF	TGTGCCAGCAGTGAAGACGGAGTTGGATTCCTTAATGAAAAACTGTTTTTT
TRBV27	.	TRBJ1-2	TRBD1	CASSFRQGSGYTF	TGTGCCAGCAGTTTCCGACAGGGTAGTGGCTACACCTTC
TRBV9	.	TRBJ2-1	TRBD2	CASSVVELAGSSSYNEQFF	TGTGCCAGCAGCGTAGTCGAACTAGCGGGGTCAAGCTCCTACAATGAGCAGTTCTTC
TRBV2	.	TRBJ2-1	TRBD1	CASSSGQGPYNEQFF	TGTGCCAGCAGTTCCGGACAGGGGCCCTACAATGAGCAGTTCTTC
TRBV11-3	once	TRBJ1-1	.	CASRLAGAGNTEAFF	TGTGCCAGCAGGCTGGCAGGGGCGGGGAACACTGAAGCTTTCTTT
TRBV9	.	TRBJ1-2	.	CASSDRDLAGGYTF	TGTGCCAGCAGCGACAGGGACCTGGCCGGGGGCTACACCTTC
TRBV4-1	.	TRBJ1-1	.	CASSQDVGGPLIEAFF	TGCGCCAGCAGCCAAGATGTAGGCGGGCCGTTGATTGAAGCTTTCTTT
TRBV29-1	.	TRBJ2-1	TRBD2	CSITSGGAYNEQFF	TGCAGCATTACTAGCGGGGGGGCCTACAATGAGCAGTTCTTC
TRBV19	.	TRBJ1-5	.	CASRKTSDSYQPQHF	TGTGCCAGTAGAAAAACATCGGACAGCTATCAGCCCCAGCATTTT
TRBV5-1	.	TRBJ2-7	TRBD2	CASSLGPSGASSYEQYF	TGCGCCAGCAGCTTGGGGCCTAGCGGGGCGAGCTCCTACGAGCAGTACTTC
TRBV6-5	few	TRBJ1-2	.	CASRRGGALGYTF	TGTGCCAGCAGGCGTGGGGGGGCGCTTGGCTACACCTTC
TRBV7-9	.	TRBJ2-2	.	CASSWYRGGDTGELFF	TGTGCCAGCAGCTGGTACAGGGGGGGGGACACCGGGGAGCTGTTTTTT
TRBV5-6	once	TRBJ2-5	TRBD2	CASSFGGAGETQYF	TGTGCCAGCAGCTTCGGGGGGGCGGGCGAGACCCAGTACTTC
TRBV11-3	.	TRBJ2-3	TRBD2	CASSLEGLAGSSTDTQYF	TGTGCCAGCAGCTTAGAGGGACTAGCGGGAAGTAGCACAGATACGCAGTATTTT
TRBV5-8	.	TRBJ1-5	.	CASSLGWTDSNQPQHF	TGTGCCAGCAGCTTGGGTTGGACAGACAGCAATCAGCCCCAGCATTTT
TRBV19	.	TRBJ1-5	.	CASRVEDQPQHF	TGTGCCAGCAGGGTTGAGGATCAGCCCCAGCATTTT
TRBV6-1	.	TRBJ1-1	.	CASSEALFQDTEAFF	TGTGCCAGCAGTGAAGCCCTTTTTCAGGACACTGAAGCTTTCTTT
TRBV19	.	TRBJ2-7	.	CASSRGLSSYEQYF	TGTGCCAGTAGTAGAGGGCTATCTTCCTACGAGCAGTACTTC
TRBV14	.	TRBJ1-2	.	CASSQDSHRRSYGYTF	TGTGCCAGCAGCCAAGATTCCCACAGGAGAAGCTATGGCTACACCTTC
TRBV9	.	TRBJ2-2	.	CASSVVAGNTGELFF	TGTGCCAGCAGCGTGGTCGCCGGGAACACCGGGGAGCTGTTTTTT